This record looks at one T cell receptor beta chain sequence and its context. This CDR3 comprises 15 residues. Per germline, CDR1 KGHSH and CDR2 LQKENI. V lost 4 bases, J lost 0 bases, and 3 bases stayed unmatched. The sample is drawn from a study of control samples from healthy donors and cancer patients. Data came from immunoSEQ multiplex PCR; TCRdb stores just in-frame clones and leaves some out. Among about 160,000 clones listed, 80% to 90% were seen once. The receptor was derived from a man aged 25 to 40 in good health. Sequenced: blood. The chain carries TRBV18 and TRBJ2-7; 10 bases line up with TRBD2. This chain's CDR3 is CASSQTSGASYEQYF. For the CDR3, the DNA is TGTGCCAGCTCACAAACTAGCGGGGCCTCCTACGAGCAGTACTTC.